This T cell receptor beta chain was retrieved from a study of T cell responses to AZD1222 COVID-19 vaccine. Study results and limitations: After the peak T cell response, and only then, were repertoires sampled. Among spike-specific TCRs, nearly half reportedly target unmutated variant regions.

Analyses pooled second doses at about 4 or about 12 weeks. As to this clone: Its antigen is unknown.

Clones were sequenced by immunoSEQ multiplex PCR, and TCRdb holds only the in-frame ones, with some missing. The repertoire has 150,000 or so clones, approximately 90% of them found once; the top ten carry 1% to 1.5%. With 3 bases removed from V and 0 bases from J, the gap between germline ends came to 24 bases. This CDR3 is built from 20 residues. Germline-derived CDR1 and CDR2 are MGHRA and YSYEKL. The receptor was derived from an adult who received the AZD1222 COVID-19 vaccine. The V and J genes are TRBV4-1 and TRBJ1-3; a weak D match, TRBD1 (5 bases). This specimen consisted of peripheral blood, obtained 28 days after the second AZD1222 dose. The CDR3 DNA is TGCGCCAGCAGCCACAATAAAGGACAAAGCCGTTCCAGCTCTGGAAACACCATATATTTT. Its protein product is CASSHNKGQSRSSSGNTIYF.